Reported below is one T cell receptor beta chain. This specimen belongs to a study of PD-L1 blockade in urothelial cancer. Study at large: Before enrollment, 0 to 3 chemotherapy regimens had been given to patients. Researchers found blood samples held a median of approximately 150,000 T cells. The analyses of blood took place 3 weeks (second dose) and 6 weeks after treatment start.

TCRdb's table, derived via immunoSEQ multiplex PCR, lists solely in-frame clones and lacks some. The table includes 45,000 to 60,000 clones, 65% to 90% detected once. Germline V gene data show CDR1 as MGHRA and CDR2 as YSYEKL. The CDR3 totals 16 residues. V shed 0 bases and J shed 4 bases, with 13 bases lying between them. Noted time point: pretreatment peripheral blood. Every patient provided from 1 to 8 samples, collected pretreatment and on-treatment. The receptor was isolated from an older man with urothelial cancer. Material: PBMCs, obtained around atezolizumab (anti-PD-L1) treatment. The chain couples TRBV4-1 to TRBJ2-1; possibly TRBD2 for D (6 bases). The CDR3 spells CASSQDSLALYNEQFF. The CDR3 DNA reads TGCGCCAGCAGCCAAGATAGTCTAGCGCTTTACAATGAGCAGTTCTTC.